These T cell receptor beta chains were read from a single sample in a study of blood T cell repertoires in COVID-19. This table comes from immunoSEQ multiplex PCR, and its TCRdb copy is limited to in-frame clones, with some not included. The data contain about 200,000 clones, approximately 78% of them singletons. Sequencing used peripheral blood. The receptors were gathered from a woman older than 75 with COVID-19, enrolled during active disease. CDR3s leave out the opening cysteine and the closing phenylalanine or tryptophan. Each record gives: J gene, CDR3 length, clone size, V gene, CDR3 protein. Clone size is stated in some rows and not others, as once, few, many or a class when expanded.

J: TRBJ2-5; length: 16; size: .; V: TRBV7-2; CDR3: ASSLGQGVGRGQETQY
J: TRBJ2-5; length: 12; size: .; V: TRBV5-1; CDR3: ASSPRSSAETQY
J: TRBJ1-2; length: 13; size: .; V: TRBV6-5; CDR3: ASSSRRRNNYGYT
J: TRBJ2-6; length: 14; size: once; V: TRBV5-5; CDR3: ASSLLVSPGANVLT
J: TRBJ1-2; length: 11; size: .; V: TRBV27; CDR3: ASSFTDREGYT
J: TRBJ2-3; length: 12; size: .; V: TRBV2; CDR3: ASSEVGLTDTQY
J: TRBJ2-3; length: 11; size: .; V: TRBV6-4; CDR3: ASRQGAPDTQY
J: TRBJ1-2; length: 11; size: few; V: TRBV29-1; CDR3: SVAYRGTYGYT
J: TRBJ1-1; length: 11; size: once; V: TRBV29-1; CDR3: SVRGTGGTEAF
J: TRBJ1-5; length: 14; size: .; V: TRBV18; CDR3: ASSPSRGAINQPQH
J: TRBJ2-1; length: 12; size: .; V: TRBV7-2; CDR3: ASAGGLATHEQF
J: TRBJ2-7; length: 12; size: .; V: TRBV21-1; CDR3: ASSPPGTGSEQY
J: TRBJ2-3; length: 14; size: once; V: TRBV5-6; CDR3: ASSSDRGPYTDTQY
J: TRBJ2-5; length: 11; size: .; V: TRBV12-3/TRBV12-4; CDR3: ASSFLGEGTQY
J: TRBJ1-2; length: 14; size: .; V: TRBV7-9; CDR3: ASSLTRDRTGYGYT
J: TRBJ1-3; length: 10; size: once; V: TRBV7-9; CDR3: ASSSRGNTIY
J: TRBJ1-2; length: 11; size: .; V: TRBV6-5; CDR3: ASSRGANYGYT
J: TRBJ1-1; length: 13; size: .; V: TRBV19; CDR3: ASSNVAGPGTEAF
J: TRBJ1-5; length: 12; size: .; V: TRBV5-1; CDR3: ASSLEGESQPQH
J: TRBJ2-2; length: 11; size: .; V: TRBV21-1; CDR3: ASSDRDTGELF
J: TRBJ1-2; length: 10; size: .; V: TRBV28; CDR3: ASSLLQGGYT
J: TRBJ2-7; length: 14; size: once; V: TRBV19; CDR3: AKDRASYSSLYEQY
J: TRBJ2-1; length: 12; size: .; V: TRBV3-1/TRBV3-2; CDR3: ASSRLAAYNEQF
J: TRBJ1-1; length: 11; size: .; V: TRBV30; CDR3: AWSRTNPTEAF
J: TRBJ2-1; length: 13; size: .; V: TRBV7-2; CDR3: ASSATGDSYNEQF
J: TRBJ2-1; length: 13; size: .; V: TRBV28; CDR3: ASRPAGTVYNEQF
J: TRBJ2-3; length: 16; size: .; V: TRBV9; CDR3: ASSVALSGRAGADTQY
J: TRBJ2-3; length: 12; size: once; V: TRBV19; CDR3: ASTQQGRDRTQY
J: TRBJ2-7; length: 13; size: few; V: TRBV15; CDR3: ATSLYRDRANEQY
J: TRBJ2-1; length: 9; size: .; V: TRBV30; CDR3: AWGRYNEQF
J: TRBJ1-2; length: 10; size: .; V: TRBV6-5; CDR3: ASRQVTYGYT
J: TRBJ2-3; length: 11; size: .; V: TRBV5-4; CDR3: AFKAGGTDTQY
J: TRBJ1-5; length: 12; size: .; V: TRBV7-2; CDR3: ASSPEGGNQPQH
J: TRBJ1-1; length: 12; size: .; V: TRBV9; CDR3: ASSQGGGNTEAF
J: TRBJ1-2; length: 13; size: .; V: TRBV4-3; CDR3: ASSQELTGYYGYT
J: TRBJ2-7; length: 16; size: .; V: TRBV5-6; CDR3: ASSARTSGLLINYEQY
J: TRBJ1-3; length: 10; size: .; V: TRBV7-9; CDR3: ASSLGETTIY
J: TRBJ2-3; length: 15; size: .; V: TRBV11-2; CDR3: ASSLGSGTGFTDTQY
J: TRBJ2-4; length: 15; size: .; V: TRBV3-1/TRBV3-2; CDR3: ASSHPPGTSGKNIQY
J: TRBJ1-2; length: 11; size: .; V: TRBV14; CDR3: ASSQTRTGSYT
J: TRBJ2-3; length: 15; size: .; V: TRBV5-4; CDR3: ASSPTGGAGGTDTQY
J: TRBJ2-3; length: 13; size: .; V: TRBV7-6; CDR3: ASSFLAERTDTQY
J: TRBJ1-6; length: 14; size: .; V: TRBV4-3; CDR3: ASSQGEETYNSPLH
J: TRBJ1-2; length: 10; size: .; V: TRBV3-1/TRBV3-2; CDR3: ASSQGPGGYT
J: TRBJ2-7; length: 13; size: .; V: TRBV2; CDR3: ASSVGGKKGYEQY
J: TRBJ1-1; length: 12; size: .; V: TRBV4-2; CDR3: ASSLAGPAVGAF
J: TRBJ2-1; length: 13; size: .; V: TRBV2; CDR3: ASSETGRGMYEQF
J: TRBJ2-3; length: 13; size: .; V: TRBV18; CDR3: ASSPLAIAPDTQY
J: TRBJ2-2; length: 11; size: .; V: TRBV5-4; CDR3: ASSRVSTGELF
J: TRBJ2-2; length: 12; size: .; V: TRBV28; CDR3: ASRWTGNTGELF
J: TRBJ2-1; length: 12; size: once; V: TRBV24-1; CDR3: ATSDPPNYNEQF
J: TRBJ2-3; length: 14; size: once; V: TRBV13; CDR3: ASSSPGQKGSRTQY
J: TRBJ1-5; length: 13; size: few; V: TRBV10-3; CDR3: AISESGGGNQPQH
J: TRBJ1-1; length: 9; size: .; V: TRBV20-1; CDR3: SDRGNTEAF
J: TRBJ1-1; length: 12; size: .; V: TRBV5-1; CDR3: ASSSPTVNTEAF